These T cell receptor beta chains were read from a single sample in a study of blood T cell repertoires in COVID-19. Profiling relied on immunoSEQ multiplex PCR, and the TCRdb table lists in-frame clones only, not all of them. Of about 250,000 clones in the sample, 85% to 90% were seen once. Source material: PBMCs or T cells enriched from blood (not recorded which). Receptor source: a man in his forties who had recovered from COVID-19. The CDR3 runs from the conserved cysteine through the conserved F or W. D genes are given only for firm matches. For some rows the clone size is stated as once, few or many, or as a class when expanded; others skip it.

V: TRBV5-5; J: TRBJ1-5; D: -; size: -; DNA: TGTGCCAGCAGCTCAGGACAGACTAATCAGCCCCAGCATTTT; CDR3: CASSSGQTNQPQHF
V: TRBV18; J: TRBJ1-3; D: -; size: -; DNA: TGTGCCAGCTCACCGAGGGGAGGGTACTCCTCTGGAAACACCATATATTTT; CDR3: CASSPRGGYSSGNTIYF
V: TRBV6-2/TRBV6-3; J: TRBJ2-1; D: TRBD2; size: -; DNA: TGTGCCAGCAGTTACCCTATGCTAAGCGGGGGGCCCTACAATGAGCAGTTCTTC; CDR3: CASSYPMLSGGPYNEQFF
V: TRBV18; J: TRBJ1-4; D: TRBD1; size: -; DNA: TGTGCCAGCTCACCACAAAGGACAGGGGATGAAAAACTGTTTTTT; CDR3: CASSPQRTGDEKLFF
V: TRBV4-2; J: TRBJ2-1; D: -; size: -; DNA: TGTGCCAGCAGCCTGGGTGGAGGAAACAATGAGCAGTTCTTC; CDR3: CASSLGGGNNEQFF
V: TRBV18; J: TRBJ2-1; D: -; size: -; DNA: TGTGCCAGCTCACCTTCAGGTTTCGATGAGCAGTTCTTC; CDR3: CASSPSGFDEQFF
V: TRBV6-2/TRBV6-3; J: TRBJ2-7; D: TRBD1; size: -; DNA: TGTGCCAGCAGTTACTTCCCTCGTCCGGGACAGGAGGGCTACGAGCAGTACTTC; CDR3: CASSYFPRPGQEGYEQYF
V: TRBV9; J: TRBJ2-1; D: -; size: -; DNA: TGTGCCAGCACGGCAACTACTACGGGTGAGCAGTTCTTC; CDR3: CASTATTTGEQFF
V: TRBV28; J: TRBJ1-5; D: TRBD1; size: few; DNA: TGTGCCAGCAGTTCCCTGACAGGGGGAAGGGGCAATCAGCCCCAGCATTTT; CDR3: CASSSLTGGRGNQPQHF
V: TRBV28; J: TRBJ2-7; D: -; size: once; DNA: TGTGCCAGCAGTTTAGGGTTAGGAGGGGTGACCTACGAGCAGTACTTC; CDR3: CASSLGLGGVTYEQYF
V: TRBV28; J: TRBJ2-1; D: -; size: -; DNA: TGTGCCAGCAGTTCAAAAATGACTAGAATCCACGAGCAGTTCTTC; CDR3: CASSSKMTRIHEQFF
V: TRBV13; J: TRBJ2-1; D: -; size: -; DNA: TGTGCCAGCAGCTCGCGAGGGGGGGATCTTCATTACAATGAGCAGTTCTTC; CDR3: CASSSRGGDLHYNEQFF
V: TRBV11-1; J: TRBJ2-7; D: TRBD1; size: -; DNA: TGTGCCAGCAGTTCGGGACAGAGTGGGCTCAAGCAGTACTTC; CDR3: CASSSGQSGLKQYF
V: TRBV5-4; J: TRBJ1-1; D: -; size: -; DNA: TGTGCCAGCAGGGTAGGAGGCCTGGAACGAGCTTTCTTT; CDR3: CASRVGGLERAFF
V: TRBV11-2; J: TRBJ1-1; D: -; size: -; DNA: TGTGCCAGCAGCTTTGGGGAGGGGGTCACTGAAGCTTTCTTT; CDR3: CASSFGEGVTEAFF
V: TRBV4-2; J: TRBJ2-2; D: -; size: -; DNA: TGTGCCAGCAGCCAAGCCTCGTTGAGTACGAACACCGGGGAGCTGTTTTTT; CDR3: CASSQASLSTNTGELFF
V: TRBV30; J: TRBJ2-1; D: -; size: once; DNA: TGTGCCTGGAGGAGGAACAATGAGCAGTTCTTC; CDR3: CAWRRNNEQFF
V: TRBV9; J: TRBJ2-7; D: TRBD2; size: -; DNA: TGTGCCAGCAGCCCACGAGGTGGCGGGAGTTTCTACGAGCAGTACTTC; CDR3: CASSPRGGGSFYEQYF
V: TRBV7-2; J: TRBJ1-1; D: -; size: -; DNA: TGTGCCAGCAGCTTACAGGGTAGGGTCCTCGCTGAAGCTTTCTTT; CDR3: CASSLQGRVLAEAFF
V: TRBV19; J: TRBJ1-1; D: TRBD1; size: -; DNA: TGTGCCAGTAGTCCAGGTAGGGACAGGGTAACTGAAGCTTTCTTT; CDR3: CASSPGRDRVTEAFF
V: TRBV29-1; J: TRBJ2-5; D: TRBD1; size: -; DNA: TGCAGCGTGTCCGGACAGGGGGCGGAGACCCAGTACTTC; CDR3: CSVSGQGAETQYF
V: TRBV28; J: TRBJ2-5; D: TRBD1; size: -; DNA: TGTGCCAGCAGTCTCCACAGGGGGGTCGGGTTTCGGTACGAAGAGACCCAGTACTTC; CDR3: CASSLHRGVGFRYEETQYF
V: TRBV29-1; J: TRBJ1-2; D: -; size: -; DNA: TGCAGCGTTATGACAGGCGACTATGGCTACACCTTC; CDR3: CSVMTGDYGYTF
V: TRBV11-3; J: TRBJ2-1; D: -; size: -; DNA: TGTGCCAGCAGCTTAGGGGAGAGGCATGAGCAGTTCTTC; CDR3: CASSLGERHEQFF
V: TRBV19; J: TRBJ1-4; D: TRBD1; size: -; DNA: TGTGCCAGTAGTATTCCGGGACAGTTTAATGAAAAACTGTTTTTT; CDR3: CASSIPGQFNEKLFF
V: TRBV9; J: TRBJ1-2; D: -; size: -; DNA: TGTGCCAGCAGCGTAGGTCGACAGACCTATGGCTACACCTTC; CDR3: CASSVGRQTYGYTF
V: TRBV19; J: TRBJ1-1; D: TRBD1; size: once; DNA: TGTGCCAGTAGTATAGGAGCCGGGGGACAGGGGGCTTCGGGCACTGAAGCTTTCTTT; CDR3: CASSIGAGGQGASGTEAFF
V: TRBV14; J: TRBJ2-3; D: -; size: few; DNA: TGTGCCAGCGCCCGTCGGTGGACAGATACGCAGTATTTT; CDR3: CASARRWTDTQYF
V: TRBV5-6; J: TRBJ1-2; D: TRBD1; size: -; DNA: TGTGCCAGCAGCAAGGGGGACAGGGATCCTTTTGCCAACTATGGCTACACCTTC; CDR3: CASSKGDRDPFANYGYTF
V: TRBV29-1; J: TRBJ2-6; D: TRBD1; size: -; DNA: TGCAGCGTTGACACGGCAGGGGGCGTAACTGGGGCCAACGTCCTGACTTTC; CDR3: CSVDTAGGVTGANVLTF
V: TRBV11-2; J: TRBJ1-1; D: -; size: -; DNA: TGTGCCAGCAGCAACCCCGTGGGGGGGACTGAAGCTTTCTTT; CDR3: CASSNPVGGTEAFF
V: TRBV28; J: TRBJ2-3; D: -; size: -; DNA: TGTGCCAGCAGTACCCATGAGGTCGCTACGCAGTATTTT; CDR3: CASSTHEVATQYF
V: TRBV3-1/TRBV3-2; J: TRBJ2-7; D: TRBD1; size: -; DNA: TGTGCCAGCAGCCCGAAAGCGGGACAGGGGTTACCCTACGAGCAGTACTTC; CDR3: CASSPKAGQGLPYEQYF
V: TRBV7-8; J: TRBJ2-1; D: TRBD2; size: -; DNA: TGTGCCAGCAGCTCTCTAGCGGGATTACACAAGAACAATGAGCAGTTCTTC; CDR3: CASSSLAGLHKNNEQFF
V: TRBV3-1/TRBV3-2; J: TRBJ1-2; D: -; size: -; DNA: TGTGCCAGCAGCCTCTCAACTCGTTGGGGCGGCTACACCTTC; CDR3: CASSLSTRWGGYTF
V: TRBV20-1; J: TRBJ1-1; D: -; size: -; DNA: TGCAGTGCTAGTGCAGGGTTGAACACTGAAGCTTTCTTT; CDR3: CSASAGLNTEAFF
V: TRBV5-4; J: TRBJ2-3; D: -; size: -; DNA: TGTGCCAGCAGCTCAGGAGGGCTCGCAGATACGCAGTATTTT; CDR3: CASSSGGLADTQYF
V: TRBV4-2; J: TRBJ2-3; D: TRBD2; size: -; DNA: TGTGCCAGCAGCCAAGTCCGGCAGGGAGGGACAGATACGCAGTATTTT; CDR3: CASSQVRQGGTDTQYF
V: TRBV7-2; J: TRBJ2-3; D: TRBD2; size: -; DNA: TGTGCCAGCAGCTTAGGGATAGCGGGAGGACTCACAGATACGCAGTATTTT; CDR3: CASSLGIAGGLTDTQYF
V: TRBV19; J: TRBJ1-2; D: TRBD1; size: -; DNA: TGTGCCAGTAGTATTACGCCGGGACAGGGCTATGGCTACACCTTC; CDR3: CASSITPGQGYGYTF
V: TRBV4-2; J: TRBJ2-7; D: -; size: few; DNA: TGTGCCAGCAGCCAAGGCTCAGGGTCGGATGCCTACGAGCAGTACTTC; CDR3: CASSQGSGSDAYEQYF
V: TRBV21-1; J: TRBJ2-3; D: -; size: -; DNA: TGTGCCAGCAGCAAAGAAAATGACTGCACAGATACGCAGTATTTT; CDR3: CASSKENDCTDTQYF
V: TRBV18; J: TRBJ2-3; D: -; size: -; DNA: TGTGCCAGCTCACCACTAGCGGCCACAGATACGCAGTATTTT; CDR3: CASSPLAATDTQYF